This TCR beta chain was retrieved from a study of cytomegalovirus exposure and HLA in healthy donors. PCR primers comprised 60 Vbeta and 13 Jbeta primers. The assay was immunoSEQ multiplex PCR, and TCRdb's table has in-frame clones only and misses some. The sample lists about 120,000 clones, about 60% occurring once. Germline loops: CDR1 MNHEY, CDR2 SMNVEV (reference sequence). Trimming shortened V by 3 bases and J by 4 bases, and 9 bases separated the two germline ends. This CDR3 has 13 amino acids. The specimen sequenced was PBMCs. This TCR was sampled from a man aged 40-55 years in good health and CMV-seropositive. The rearrangement links TRBV27 to TRBJ1-1; tentatively, D is TRBD1 (5 bases). As DNA, the CDR3 is TGTGCCAGCAGTTTGCGGGGGGGCACTGAAGCTTTCTTT. Translated: CASSLRGGTEAFF.